These 26 T cell receptor beta chains originate from one sample sequenced in a study of blood T cell repertoires in COVID-19. Only in-frame clones appear in the TCRdb table, and some are missing; sequencing was by immunoSEQ multiplex PCR. Here the sample spans more than 250,000 clones, about 85% being singletons. Sequenced material: peripheral blood. The receptors here all came from a young man with active or convalescent COVID-19.

V usage is TRBV6-5 and J usage is TRBJ2-7, with 7 positions matching TRBD1. This CDR3 has 12 residues. Germline CDR1 MNHEY, CDR2 SVGAGI. Trimming cost V 11 bases and J 3 bases; bases outside gene matches: 7. The CDR3 region has the DNA TGTGCCGCCCGGGACAGAGACTACGAGCAGTACTTC. Its protein is CAARDRDYEQYF.

In its sample, this clone was seen many times. This chain links TRBV10-1 with TRBJ2-1, with TRBD2 matching 10 bases. Germline CDR1 and CDR2: WNHNN and SYGVQD (reference sequence). With V trimmed by 3 bases and J by 6 bases, 2 bases remained unmatched. The CDR3 is 14 residues long. Written as DNA, the CDR3 is TGCGCCAGCAGTGAAAGCGGGGGGGCCAATGAGCAGTTCTTC. Protein sequence: CASSESGGANEQFF.

V gene TRBV4-1 combines with J gene TRBJ2-7; D may be TRBD2 (5 bases). The V end was cut by 1 base, the J end by 0 bases, with 7 bases between. Germline lookup yields CDR1 MGHRA and CDR2 YSYEKL. The CDR3 consists of 14 residues. The CDR3 spells CASSQVAGSYEQYF. The CDR3 DNA follows: TGCGCCAGCAGCCAAGTTGCGGGCTCCTACGAGCAGTACTTC.

The chain employs TRBV5-1 and TRBJ2-7; possibly TRBD1 for D (6 bases). Trimming removed 4 bases at V and 2 bases at J, with 13 bases between. CDR1 is SGHRS and CDR2 is YFSETQ in the germline V gene. There are 14 residues in the CDR3. The DNA for the CDR3 is TGCGCCAGCAGCAGGTCAGGGGATACCTACGAGCAGTACTTC. Encoded protein: CASSRSGDTYEQYF.

V gene TRBV4-1 combines with J gene TRBJ2-2; TRBD1 matches at 9 bases. V lost 5 bases to trimming and J lost 3 bases; unmatched junction nucleotides: 4. Germline CDR1 is MGHRA and CDR2 is YSYEKL. The CDR3 spans 15 residues. For the CDR3, the DNA is TGCGCCAGCAGCGCCTGGGACAGGGACACCGGGGAGCTGTTTTTT. This gives the protein CASSAWDRDTGELFF.

This clone appeared once. The chain couples TRBV29-1 to TRBJ2-2; a possible D gene is TRBD2 (6 bases). The CDR3 consists of 13 residues. Germline V gene data show CDR1 as SQVTM and CDR2 as ANQGSEA. The V end was cut by 5 bases, the J end by 3 bases, with 10 bases between. CDR3 nucleotides: TGCAGCGTTCGGGAGAGGGACACCGGGGAGCTGTTTTTT. Translated, it gives CSVRERDTGELFF.

The chain links TRBV5-4 to TRBJ2-5, with a possible D match to TRBD2 (7 bases). The ends were cut back, 0 bases at V and 5 bases at J, with 14 bases in the middle. Germline V gene lookup returns CDR1 SGHNT and CDR2 YYREEE (reference sequence). This CDR3 region has 15 residues. The CDR3 region is CASSLGWGGQETQYF. CDR3 bases: TGTGCCAGCAGCTTGGGCTGGGGGGGGCAGGAGACCCAGTACTTC.

In nucleotides, the CDR3 is TGTGCCAGCTCCCCCAGTTCTTCCTCCGTGACTGAAGCTTTCTTT. As protein: CASSPSSSSVTEAFF. This rearrangement joins TRBV18 to TRBJ1-1, with D uncertain. The CDR3 runs 15 residues. CDR1 and CDR2 from the germline V gene are KGHSH and LQKENI. With 6 bases removed from V and 5 bases from J, the gap between germline ends came to 19 bases.

This clone came up once. The chain combines TRBV5-6 with TRBJ2-7; 9 nucleotides agree with TRBD2. The junction had 4 bases not matched to a gene; V was cut back by 2 bases and J by 4 bases. Germline V gene sequence: CDR1 SGHDT, CDR2 YYEEEE. The CDR3 length is 14 residues. The DNA for the CDR3 is TGTGCCAGCAGCTTTGCGGGAGGGACGTACGAGCAGTACTTC. Its protein product is CASSFAGGTYEQYF.

This rearrangement joins TRBV27 to TRBJ2-7; D might be TRBD1 (6 bases). The CDR3 totals 16 residues. The V gene's germline CDR1 is MNHEY and CDR2 SMNVEV (reference sequence). V was clipped by 5 bases and J by 5 bases, with 22 bases between them. CDR3 loop: CASSRGYSRGANEQYF. The CDR3 nucleotides are TGTGCCAGCAGTCGCGGCTATAGCAGGGGCGCCAACGAGCAGTACTTC.

The V gene is TRBV25-1, the J gene TRBJ1-6; D is ambiguous. Trimming took off 2 bases at V and 5 bases at J, with 13 bases between the two ends. CDR3 length: 16 amino acids. CDR1 and CDR2 from the germline V gene are MGHDK and SYGVNS. As DNA, the CDR3 is TGTGCCAGCAGTGAACTTCGGCGACAAGATAATTCACCCCTCCACTTT. This translates into CASSELRRQDNSPLHF.

This chain uses TRBV28 with TRBJ1-4; no definite D call. The CDR3 has 12 amino acids. Per germline, CDR1 MDHEN and CDR2 SYDVKM. Trimming stripped 4 bases from V and 8 bases from J, with 8 bases between. The CDR3 loop reads CASSSGGEKLFF. The CDR3, as DNA: TGTGCCAGCAGTTCCGGAGGAGAAAAACTGTTTTTT.

This clone was observed a single time. V gene TRBV19 combines with J gene TRBJ1-4; the D is unclear. In germline, CDR1 is LNHDA, CDR2 SQIVND (reference sequence). Trimming removed 7 bases at V and 7 bases at J, with 10 bases between. This CDR3 has 12 residues. CDR3 region: CASTVRGEKLFF. CDR3 bases: TGTGCCAGTACGGTCCGGGGTGAAAAACTGTTTTTT. Filled out from reference TRBV19 and TRBJ1-4, the complete variable domain reads DGGITQSPKYLFRKEGQNVTLSCEQNLNHDAMYWYRQDPGQGLRLIYYSQIVNDFQKGDIAEGYSVSREKKESFPLTVTSAQKNPTAFYLCASTVRGEKLFFGSGTQLSVL.

This clone showed up just once. The CDR3 loop is CSALPGKVGEAFF. CDR3 coding DNA: TGCAGCGCGTTACCGGGAAAAGTCGGTGAAGCTTTCTTT. The rearrangement joins TRBV29-1 to TRBJ1-1; D is undetermined. V lost 7 bases and J lost 7, with 19 bases in between. Germline loops: CDR1 SQVTM, CDR2 ANQGSEA. The CDR3 has 13 residues.

This clone occurred once. The chain carries TRBV7-9 and TRBJ1-3; maybe TRBD1 (6 bases). Germline V gene lookup returns CDR1 SEHNR and CDR2 FQNEAQ (reference sequence). Trimming pared 3 bases from V and 8 bases from J, leaving 8 bases between. The CDR3 is 12 amino acids. The CDR3 loop reads CASSFQGHTIYF. The CDR3 DNA follows: TGTGCCAGCAGCTTTCAGGGGCACACCATATATTTT.

CDR3 bases: TGTGCCAGCAGCAAGGGACTCTTGGGGTCCGAGCAGTACTTC. Its protein product is CASSKGLLGSEQYF. The V and J genes are TRBV21-1 and TRBJ2-7; TRBD2 is the table's D call and was not checked against the DNA. TRBV21-1 is given as a pseudogene. CDR3 length equals 14 residues.

This clone occurred once. J is TRBJ2-1 and V is TRBV7-2; possible D gene TRBD2, 6 bases. Trimming left V 5 bases short and J 3 bases short, with 8 bases between. The CDR3 covers 13 residues. CDR1 is SGHTA, CDR2 FQGNSA, per germline. CDR3 nucleotides: TGTGCCAGCAGCGCGGGGAGCTACAATGAGCAGTTCTTC. It specifies CASSAGSYNEQFF.

The genes are TRBV13 and TRBJ2-5; no firm D call. V gave up 5 bases and J gave up 5 bases, with 9 bases separating them. CDR3 length: 12 amino acids. Germline V gene sequence: CDR1 PRHDT, CDR2 FYEKMQ (reference sequence). The CDR3 DNA sequence: TGTGCCAGCAGCGCCCCACAGGAGACCCAGTACTTC. Translation gives CASSAPQETQYF.

About this clone: Compared with germline, one end of the junction differs, possibly owing to a read error. The rearrangement joins TRBV7-7 to TRBJ2-5; 8 bases map to TRBD1. This CDR3 has 15 amino acids. CDR1 and CDR2 (germline): SSHAT, FNYEAQ (reference sequence). The CDR3 region has the DNA TGTGCTAGCAGCCTCGACAGGGGCCCCCAAGAGACCCAGTACTTC. It yields the protein CASSLDRGPQETQYF. The full variable domain, in which reference TRBV7-7 and TRBJ2-5 provide the parts outside the CDR3, is GAGVSQSPRYKVTKRGQDVTLRCDPISSHATLYWYQQALGQGPEFLTYFNYEAQPDKSGLPSDRFSAERPEGSISTLTIQRTEQRDSAMYRCASSLDRGPQETQYFGPGTRLLVL.

V is TRBV5-1 and J is TRBJ1-3, with D perhaps matching TRBD1 (5 bases). CDR1 and CDR2 (germline): SGHRS, YFSETQ. CDR3 length: 14 amino acids. V gave up 2 bases and J gave up 4 bases, with 10 bases separating them. CDR3 coding DNA: TGCGCCAGCAGCTTCGTGGGGCTCGGAAACACCATATATTTT. Its translation is CASSFVGLGNTIYF.

This clone was found once. The chain uses TRBV5-1 and TRBJ2-7; maybe TRBD2 (5 bases). The germline V and J ends were trimmed by 0 bases and 0 bases, with 13 bases remaining between them. The CDR3 consists of 16 residues. Germline values: CDR1 SGHRS, CDR2 YFSETQ. CDR3 sequence (DNA): TGCGCCAGCAGCTTGGTGGGTTCTCTAGCCTCCTACGAGCAGTACTTC. It specifies CASSLVGSLASYEQYF.

The rearrangement links TRBV7-3 to TRBJ2-3; 7 nucleotides align to TRBD2. Germline CDR1 SGHTA, CDR2 FQGTGA. The CDR3 has 16 amino acids. The V gene end was trimmed by 5 bases and the J gene end by 3 bases; junction bases not matched to a gene: 11. CDR3 sequence reads: CASSARGAGLTDTQYF. For the CDR3, the DNA is TGTGCCAGCAGCGCACGCGGAGCGGGGTTAACAGATACGCAGTATTTT. Complete variable domain (other parts from reference TRBV7-3 and TRBJ2-3): GAGVSQTPSNKVTEKGKYVELRCDPISGHTALYWYRQSLGQGPEFLIYFQGTGAADDSGLPNDRFFAVRPEGSVSTLKIQRTERGDSAVYLCASSARGAGLTDTQYFGPGTRLTVL.

The J gene is TRBJ1-5, the V gene TRBV4-1; D is unclear. The CDR3 contains 15 residues. Germline V gene data show CDR1 as MGHRA and CDR2 as YSYEKL. The V end was cut by 1 base, the J end by 6 bases, with 13 bases between. The CDR3 DNA is TGCGCCAGCAGCCAAGGGCAGAATCAGATTCAGCCCCAGCATTTT. Translating it yields CASSQGQNQIQPQHF.

V usage is TRBV11-2 and J usage is TRBJ2-7, with 7 bases aligning to TRBD1. The CDR3 has 15 residues. Germline V gene sequence: CDR1 SGHAT, CDR2 FQNNGV. The ends lost 2 bases at V and 3 bases at J; junction bases unmatched: 7. CDR3 sequence: CASSLKQGPIYEQYF. The CDR3 DNA sequence: TGTGCCAGCAGCTTAAAACAGGGGCCGATCTACGAGCAGTACTTC.

J is TRBJ1-1 and V is TRBV9, with D maybe TRBD1 (5 bases). V gave up 4 bases and J gave up 9 bases, with 13 bases separating them. Germline V gives CDR1 SGDLS, CDR2 YYNGEE. There are 12 residues in the CDR3. The CDR3 sequence: CASSKETEKAFF. CDR3 coding DNA: TGTGCCAGCAGCAAAGAGACAGAAAAAGCTTTCTTT. The full variable domain, completed using reference TRBV9 and TRBJ1-1, is DSGVTQTPKHLITATGQRVTLRCSPRSGDLSVYWYQQSLDQGLQFLIQYYNGEERAKGNILERFSAQQFPDLHSELNLSSLELGDSALYFCASSKETEKAFFGQGTRLTVV.

The chain combines TRBV15 with TRBJ2-1; D gene ambiguous. Trimming took 0 bases from V and 9 from J, leaving 9 bases between them. The CDR3 has 13 residues. Germline V gene lookup returns CDR1 LNHNV and CDR2 YYDKDF (reference sequence). In DNA, the CDR3 is TGTGCCACCAGCAGAGATAGAACGCGTGAGCAGTTCTTC. This codes for CATSRDRTREQFF.